A single T cell receptor beta chain is shown here with its context. The antigen is unknown. In the authors' workflow: The authors used CDR3 differences across clinicopathological groups to build a distant-metastasis classifier for papillary thyroid cancer. TCRdb recomputed clones from the PCR reads via MiXCR. For this entry, the V and J calls and clone size follow TCRdb and not the study's own pipeline. Of some 21,000 clones listed, 28% are singletons. Thyroid surgery had not been preceded by any treatment in any patient. This specimen belongs to a study of metastatic and nonmetastatic thyroid tumors. Study-wide points: In blood and tumor, TCR beta diversity was reportedly significantly higher in malignant thyroid tumors than in benign nodules.

This TCR came from a male donor with papillary thyroid cancer or a benign thyroid nodule (not recorded which). Some clones in this sample may be carry-over from other donors' samples. The sequenced sample was tumor tissue.

DNA for the CDR3: TGCGCCAGCAGCCAAGTGAGCCGGACAGGGGGTCACGAGCAGTACTTC. Translating it yields CASSQVSRTGGHEQYF. The V and J genes are TRBV4-1 and TRBJ2-7, with 10 bases aligning to TRBD1. The ends lost 1 base at V and 5 bases at J; junction bases unmatched: 8. The germline V gene encodes CDR1 MGHRA and CDR2 YSYEKL. This CDR3 is 16 amino acids long.